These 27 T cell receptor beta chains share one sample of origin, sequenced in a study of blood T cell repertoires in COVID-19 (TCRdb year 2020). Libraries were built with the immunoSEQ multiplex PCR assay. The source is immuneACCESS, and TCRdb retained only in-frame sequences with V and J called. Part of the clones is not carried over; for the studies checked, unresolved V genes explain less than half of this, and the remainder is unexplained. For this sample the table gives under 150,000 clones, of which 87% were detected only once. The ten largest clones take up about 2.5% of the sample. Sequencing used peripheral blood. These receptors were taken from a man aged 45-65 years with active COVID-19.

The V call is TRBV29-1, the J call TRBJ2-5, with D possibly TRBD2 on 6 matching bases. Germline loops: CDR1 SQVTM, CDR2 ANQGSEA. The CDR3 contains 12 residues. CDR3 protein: CSGRGLFETQYF. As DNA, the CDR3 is TGCAGTGGGCGGGGACTTTTTGAGACCCAGTACTTC.

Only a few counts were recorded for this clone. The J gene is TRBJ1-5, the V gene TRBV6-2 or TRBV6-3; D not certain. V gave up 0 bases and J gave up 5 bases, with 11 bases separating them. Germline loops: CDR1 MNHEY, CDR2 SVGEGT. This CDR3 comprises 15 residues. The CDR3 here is CASSYSTLRYQPQHF. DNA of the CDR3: TGTGCCAGCAGTTACTCGACTCTGAGATATCAGCCCCAGCATTTT.

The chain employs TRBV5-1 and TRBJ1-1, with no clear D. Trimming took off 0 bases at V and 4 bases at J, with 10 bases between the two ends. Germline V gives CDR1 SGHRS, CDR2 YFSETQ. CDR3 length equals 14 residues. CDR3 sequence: CASSLGGPVTEAFF. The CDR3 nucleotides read TGCGCCAGCAGCTTGGGAGGGCCTGTCACTGAAGCTTTCTTT. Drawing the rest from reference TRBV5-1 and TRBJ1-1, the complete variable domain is KAGVTQTPRYLIKTRGQQVTLSCSPISGHRSVSWYQQTPGQGLQFLFEYFSETQRNKGNFPGRFSGRQFSNSRSEMNVSTLELGDSALYLCASSLGGPVTEAFFGQGTRLTVV.

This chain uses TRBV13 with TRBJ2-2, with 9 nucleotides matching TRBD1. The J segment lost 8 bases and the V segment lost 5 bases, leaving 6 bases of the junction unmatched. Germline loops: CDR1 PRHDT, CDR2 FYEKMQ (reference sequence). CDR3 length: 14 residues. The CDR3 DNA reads TGTGCCAGCAGCCCCGGACAGGGGATGGGGGAGCTGTTTTTT. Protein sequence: CASSPGQGMGELFF. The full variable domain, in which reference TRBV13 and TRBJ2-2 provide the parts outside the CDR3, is AAGVIQSPRHLIKEKRETATLKCYPIPRHDTVYWYQQGPGQDPQFLISFYEKMQSDKGSIPDRFSAQQFSDYHSELNMSSLELGDSALYFCASSPGQGMGELFFGEGSRLTVL.

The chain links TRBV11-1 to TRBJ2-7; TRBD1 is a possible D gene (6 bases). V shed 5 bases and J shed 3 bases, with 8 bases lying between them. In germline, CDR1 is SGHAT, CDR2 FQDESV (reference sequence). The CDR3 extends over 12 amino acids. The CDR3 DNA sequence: TGTGCCAGCAGCGGCAGGGGCTACGAGCAGTACTTC. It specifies CASSGRGYEQYF.

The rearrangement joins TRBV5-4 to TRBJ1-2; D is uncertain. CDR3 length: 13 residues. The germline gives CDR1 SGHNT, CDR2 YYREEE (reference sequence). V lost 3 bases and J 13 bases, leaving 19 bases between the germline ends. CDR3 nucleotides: TGTGCCAGCAGCTCCCTGACCGGGTCTCCTCCCACCTTC. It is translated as CASSSLTGSPPTF.

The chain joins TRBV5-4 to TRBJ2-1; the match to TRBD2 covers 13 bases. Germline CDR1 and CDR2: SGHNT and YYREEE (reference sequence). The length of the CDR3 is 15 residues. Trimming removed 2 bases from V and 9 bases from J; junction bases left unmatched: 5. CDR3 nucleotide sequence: TGTGCCAGCAGCTTAACTAGCGGGGGGGCCCCTGAGCAGTTCTTC. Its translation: CASSLTSGGAPEQFF.

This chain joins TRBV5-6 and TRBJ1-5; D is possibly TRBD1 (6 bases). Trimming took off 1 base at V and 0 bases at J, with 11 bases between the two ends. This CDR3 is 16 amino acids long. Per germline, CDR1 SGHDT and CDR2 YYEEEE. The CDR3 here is CASSLRGHNSNQPQHF. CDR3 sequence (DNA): TGTGCCAGCAGCTTGCGGGGACACAATAGCAATCAGCCCCAGCATTTT.

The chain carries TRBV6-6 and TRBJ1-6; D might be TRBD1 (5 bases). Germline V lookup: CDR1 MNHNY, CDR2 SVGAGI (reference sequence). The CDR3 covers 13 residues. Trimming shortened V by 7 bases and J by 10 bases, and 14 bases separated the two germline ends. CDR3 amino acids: CASKQVIGSPLHF. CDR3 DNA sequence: TGTGCCAGCAAACAGGTTATCGGCTCACCCCTCCACTTT.

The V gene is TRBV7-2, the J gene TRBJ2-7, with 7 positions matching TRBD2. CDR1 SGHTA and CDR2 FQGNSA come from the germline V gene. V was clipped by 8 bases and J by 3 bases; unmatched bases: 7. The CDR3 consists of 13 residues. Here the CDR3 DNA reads TGTGCCAGCGGCAGCGGGGAGCACTACGAGCAGTACTTC. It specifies CASGSGEHYEQYF.

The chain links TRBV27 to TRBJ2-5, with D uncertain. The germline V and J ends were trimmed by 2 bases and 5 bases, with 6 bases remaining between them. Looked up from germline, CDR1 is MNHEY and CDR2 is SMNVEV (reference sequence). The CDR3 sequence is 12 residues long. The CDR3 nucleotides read TGTGCCAGCAGTTTAATTTCTGAGACCCAGTACTTC. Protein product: CASSLISETQYF.

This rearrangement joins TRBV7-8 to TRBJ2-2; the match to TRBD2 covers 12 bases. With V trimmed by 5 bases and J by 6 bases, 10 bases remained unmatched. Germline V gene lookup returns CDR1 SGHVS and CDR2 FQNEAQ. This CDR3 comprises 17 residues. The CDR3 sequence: CASSQRLAGGPSGELFF. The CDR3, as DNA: TGTGCCAGCAGCCAGCGGCTAGCGGGGGGGCCATCCGGGGAGCTGTTTTTT.

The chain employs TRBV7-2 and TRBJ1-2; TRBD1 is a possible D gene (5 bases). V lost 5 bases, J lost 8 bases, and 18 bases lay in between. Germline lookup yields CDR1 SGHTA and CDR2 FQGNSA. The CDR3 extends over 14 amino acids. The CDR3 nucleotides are TGTGCCAGCAGCAAAACAGGCGTGATAGGGGGCTACACCTTC. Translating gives CASSKTGVIGGYTF. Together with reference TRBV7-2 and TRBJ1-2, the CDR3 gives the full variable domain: GAGVSQSPSNKVTEKGKDVELRCDPISGHTALYWYRQSLGQGLEFLIYFQGNSAPDKSGLPSDRFSAERTGGSVSTLTIQRTQQEDSAVYLCASSKTGVIGGYTFGSGTRLTVV.

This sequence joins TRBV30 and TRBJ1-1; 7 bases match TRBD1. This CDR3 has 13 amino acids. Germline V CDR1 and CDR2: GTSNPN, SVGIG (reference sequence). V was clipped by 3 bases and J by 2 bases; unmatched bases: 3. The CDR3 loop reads CAWRRGLNTEAFF. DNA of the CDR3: TGTGCCTGGAGGAGGGGGCTTAACACTGAAGCTTTCTTT.

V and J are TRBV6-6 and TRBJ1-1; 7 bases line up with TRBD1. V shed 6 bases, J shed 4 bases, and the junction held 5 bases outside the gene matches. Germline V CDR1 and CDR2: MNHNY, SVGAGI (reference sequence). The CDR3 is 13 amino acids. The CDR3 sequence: CASRMDRSTEAFF. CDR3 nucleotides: TGTGCCAGCAGAATGGACAGGAGCACTGAAGCTTTCTTT.

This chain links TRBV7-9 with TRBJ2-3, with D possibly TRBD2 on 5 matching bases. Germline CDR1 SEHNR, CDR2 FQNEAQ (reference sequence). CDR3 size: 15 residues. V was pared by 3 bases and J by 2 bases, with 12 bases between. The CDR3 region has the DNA TGTGCCAGCAGCTTGAAGCGGTTGTCCACAGATACGCAGTATTTT. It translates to CASSLKRLSTDTQYF.

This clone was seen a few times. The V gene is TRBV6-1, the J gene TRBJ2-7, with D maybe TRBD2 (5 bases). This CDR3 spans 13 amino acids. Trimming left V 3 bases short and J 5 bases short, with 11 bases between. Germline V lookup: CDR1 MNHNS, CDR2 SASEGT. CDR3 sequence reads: CASSDQRAHEQYF. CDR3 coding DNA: TGTGCCAGCAGTGATCAGAGGGCTCACGAGCAGTACTTC.

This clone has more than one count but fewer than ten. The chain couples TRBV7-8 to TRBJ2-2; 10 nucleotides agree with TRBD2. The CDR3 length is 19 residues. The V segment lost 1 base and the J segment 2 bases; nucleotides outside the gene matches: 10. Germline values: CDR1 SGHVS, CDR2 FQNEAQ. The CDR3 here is CASSLGGAGGPSNTGELFF. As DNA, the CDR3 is TGTGCCAGCAGCTTAGGAGGAGCGGGGGGGCCTTCTAACACCGGGGAGCTGTTTTTT. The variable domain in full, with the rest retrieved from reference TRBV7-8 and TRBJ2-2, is GAGVSQSPRYKVAKRGQDVALRCDPISGHVSLFWYQQALGQGPEFLTYFQNEAQLDKSGLPSDRFFAERPEGSVSTLKIQRTQQEDSAVYLCASSLGGAGGPSNTGELFFGEGSRLTVL.

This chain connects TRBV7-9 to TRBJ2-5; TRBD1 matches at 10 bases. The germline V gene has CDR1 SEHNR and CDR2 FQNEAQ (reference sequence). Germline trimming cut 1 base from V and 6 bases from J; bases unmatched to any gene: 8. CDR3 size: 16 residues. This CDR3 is CASSLVPGQGTQTQYF. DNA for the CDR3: TGTGCCAGCAGCTTAGTTCCGGGACAGGGGACGCAGACCCAGTACTTC. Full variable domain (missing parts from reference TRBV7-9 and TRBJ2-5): DTGVSQNPRHKITKRGQNVTFRCDPISEHNRLYWYRQTLGQGPEFLTYFQNEAQLEKSRLLSDRFSAERPKGSFSTLEIQRTEQGDSAMYLCASSLVPGQGTQTQYFGPGTRLLVL.

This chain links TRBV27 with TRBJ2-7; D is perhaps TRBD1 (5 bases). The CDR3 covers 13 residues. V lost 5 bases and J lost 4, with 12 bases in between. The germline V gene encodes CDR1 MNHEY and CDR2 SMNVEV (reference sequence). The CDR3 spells CASSGVRGYEQYF. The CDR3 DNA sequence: TGTGCCAGCAGTGGGGTAAGGGGTTACGAGCAGTACTTC.

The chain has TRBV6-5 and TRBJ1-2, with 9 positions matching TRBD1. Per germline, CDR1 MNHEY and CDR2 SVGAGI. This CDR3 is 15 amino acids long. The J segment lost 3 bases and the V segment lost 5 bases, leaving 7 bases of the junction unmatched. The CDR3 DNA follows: TGTGCCAGCAGTAGGGACAGGGAAGTAGACTATGGCTACACCTTC. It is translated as CASSRDREVDYGYTF.

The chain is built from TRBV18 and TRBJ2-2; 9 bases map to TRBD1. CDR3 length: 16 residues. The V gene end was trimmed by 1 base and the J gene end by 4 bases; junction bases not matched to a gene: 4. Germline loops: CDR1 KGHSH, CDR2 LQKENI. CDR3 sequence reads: CASSPQGQGSTGELFF. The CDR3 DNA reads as TGTGCCAGCTCACCACAAGGACAGGGGAGCACCGGGGAGCTGTTTTTT.

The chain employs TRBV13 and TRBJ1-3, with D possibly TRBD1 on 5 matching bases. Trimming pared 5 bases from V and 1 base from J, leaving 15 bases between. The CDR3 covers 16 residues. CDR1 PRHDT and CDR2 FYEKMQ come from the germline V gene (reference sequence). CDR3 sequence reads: CASSIGGASSGNTIYF. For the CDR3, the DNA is TGTGCCAGCAGCATCGGCGGGGCGTCTTCTGGAAACACCATATATTTT.

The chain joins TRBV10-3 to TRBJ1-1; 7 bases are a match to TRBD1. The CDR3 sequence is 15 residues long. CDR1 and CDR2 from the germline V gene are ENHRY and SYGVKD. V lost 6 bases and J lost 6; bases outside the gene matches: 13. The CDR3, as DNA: TGTGCCATCAGATCCGCCACAGGGGATCAGTCTGAAGCTTTCTTT. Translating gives CAIRSATGDQSEAFF.

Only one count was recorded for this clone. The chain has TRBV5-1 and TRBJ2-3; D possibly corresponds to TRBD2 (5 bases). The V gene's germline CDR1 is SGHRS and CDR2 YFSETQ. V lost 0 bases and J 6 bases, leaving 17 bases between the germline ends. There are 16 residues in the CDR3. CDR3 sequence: CASSLAARGRADTQYF. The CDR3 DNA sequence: TGCGCCAGCAGCTTGGCGGCTAGAGGGCGTGCGGATACGCAGTATTTT. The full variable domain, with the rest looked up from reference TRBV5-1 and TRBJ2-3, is KAGVTQTPRYLIKTRGQQVTLSCSPISGHRSVSWYQQTPGQGLQFLFEYFSETQRNKGNFPGRFSGRQFSNSRSEMNVSTLELGDSALYLCASSLAARGRADTQYFGPGTRLTVL.

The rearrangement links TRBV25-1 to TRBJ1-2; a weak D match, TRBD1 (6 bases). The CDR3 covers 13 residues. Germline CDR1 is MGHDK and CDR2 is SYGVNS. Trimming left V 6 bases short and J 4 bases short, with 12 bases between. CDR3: CASRPDRPYGYTF. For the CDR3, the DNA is TGTGCCAGCAGACCCGACAGGCCCTATGGCTACACCTTC.

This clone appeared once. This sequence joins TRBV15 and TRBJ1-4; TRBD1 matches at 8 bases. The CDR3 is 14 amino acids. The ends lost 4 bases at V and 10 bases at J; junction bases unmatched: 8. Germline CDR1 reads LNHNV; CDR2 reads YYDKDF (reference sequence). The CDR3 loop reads CATSIEQGGGKLFF. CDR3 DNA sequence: TGTGCCACCAGCATAGAACAGGGGGGAGGAAAACTGTTTTTT.